These 10 T cell receptor beta chains were sequenced from one sample in a study of post-analysis software for immune sequencing data. Study results and limitations: Elevated frequency relative to controls characterized 4 or 5 TRBV segments in patients, TRBV5-6, TRBV5-1 and TRBV20-1 among them.

Unique molecular identifiers tagged the TCR beta cDNA libraries. One entry per CDR3 protein, called by TCRdb with MiXCR from the PCR reads. The table shows about 430,000 distinct CDR3 sequences, with roughly 40% occurring only once. The antigens for these receptors are not known. Specimen: blood. Receptor source: a girl aged 2 to 9 with multiple sclerosis.

This clonotype was found a few times. The rearrangement uses TRBV29-1 and TRBJ2-7; 7 bases are a match to TRBD1. Germline assignment: CDR1 SQVTM and CDR2 ANQGSEA. The ends lost 4 bases at V and 7 bases at J; junction bases unmatched: 10. The CDR3 sequence is 13 residues long. The DNA of the CDR3 is TGCAGCGTTGGACAGGGTTTAACGGGGGAGCAGTACTTC. Translated, it gives CSVGQGLTGEQYF.

The chain couples TRBV2 to TRBJ2-7; TRBD2 matches at 8 bases. J lost 6 bases, V lost 6 bases, and 13 bases had no gene match. Germline V gene lookup returns CDR1 SNHLY and CDR2 FYNNEI. CDR3 length: 15 amino acids. The DNA of the CDR3 is TGTGCCAGCAGCGTTCCTTCTAGCGCGGGGGGCGAGCAGTACTTC. It is translated as CASSVPSSAGGEQYF.

V gene TRBV28 combines with J gene TRBJ1-6, with D perhaps matching TRBD1 (5 bases). The CDR3 runs to 18 residues. Between the trimmed V and J ends, which lost 4 bases and 9 bases, there was a span of 25 bases. Germline values: CDR1 MDHEN, CDR2 SYDVKM. CDR3 residues: CASSSYTSSDQRGSPLHF. The CDR3 DNA sequence: TGTGCCAGCAGTTCCTACACCTCCTCAGATCAAAGGGGTTCACCCCTCCACTTT.

The V gene is TRBV20-1, the J gene TRBJ2-1; TRBD2 matches 8 bases. J lost 12 bases, V lost 5 bases, and 9 bases had no gene match. The CDR3 loop spans 12 amino acids. CDR1 and CDR2 from the germline V gene are DFQATT and SNEGSKA (reference sequence). The CDR3 coding sequence is TGCAGTGCTCCCACCCCTAGCGGGTGGCAGTTCTTC. This translates into CSAPTPSGWQFF.

V usage is TRBV29-1 and J usage is TRBJ2-1, with D perhaps matching TRBD2 (6 bases). V dropped 5 bases and J dropped 3 bases, with 11 bases sitting between them. Germline V gene sequence: CDR1 SQVTM, CDR2 ANQGSEA. The CDR3 covers 13 residues. CDR3 residues: CSVKTSSYNEQFF. The CDR3 DNA is TGCAGCGTTAAGACTAGTAGCTACAATGAGCAGTTCTTC.

V usage is TRBV4-3 and J usage is TRBJ1-4; 7 nucleotides agree with TRBD1. Germline assignment: CDR1 LGHNA and CDR2 YSLEER. The CDR3 covers 14 residues. Trimming took 6 bases from V and 8 from J; bases not matched to a gene: 9. The CDR3: CASSRDRVREKLFF. For the CDR3, the DNA is TGCGCCAGCAGTCGCGACAGGGTAAGGGAAAAACTGTTTTTT.

This clonotype has ten or more counts. The rearrangement uses TRBV12-3 or TRBV12-4 and TRBJ2-4; maybe TRBD2 (5 bases). The CDR3 has 13 residues. V gave up 8 bases and J gave up 6 bases, with 14 bases separating them. The CDR3 sequence: CASVLRGRNIQYF. The CDR3 coding sequence is TGTGCCAGCGTGCTCAGAGGGCGAAACATTCAGTACTTC.

This clonotype was counted between two and nine times. This chain links TRBV2 with TRBJ2-4, with 11 bases fitting TRBD1. CDR1 is SNHLY and CDR2 is FYNNEI in the germline V gene. CDR3 length: 19 residues. Trimming cost V 5 bases and J 1 base; bases outside gene matches: 13. The chain's CDR3 is CASSTPGQGVEWAKNIQYF. In nucleotides, the CDR3 is TGTGCCAGCAGTACGCCGGGACAGGGGGTGGAATGGGCCAAAAACATTCAGTACTTC.

This sequence joins TRBV5-1 and TRBJ2-7; the match to TRBD1 covers 11 bases. Germline assignment: CDR1 SGHRS and CDR2 YFSETQ. This CDR3 contains 15 residues. V lost 3 bases to trimming and J lost 5 bases; unmatched junction nucleotides: 7. The CDR3 sequence: CASSWGTGGVDEQYF. CDR3 in DNA: TGCGCCAGCAGCTGGGGGACAGGGGGAGTCGACGAGCAGTACTTC.

The chain couples TRBV7-8 to TRBJ2-5; 11 positions agree with TRBD2. Trimming at V came to 1 base and at J to 4 bases, leaving 11 bases not matched to a gene. Per the germline V gene, CDR1 is SGHVS and CDR2 is FQNEAQ. The CDR3 contains 18 residues. CDR3: CASSLVRLAGGGGETQYF. CDR3 sequence (DNA): TGTGCCAGCAGCTTAGTTAGGCTAGCGGGAGGAGGAGGAGAGACCCAGTACTTC.